These 22 T cell receptor beta chains originate from one sample sequenced in a study of cytomegalovirus exposure and HLA in healthy donors. PCR involved 60 Vbeta and 13 Jbeta primers. Libraries were prepared by immunoSEQ multiplex PCR; TCRdb keeps only in-frame clonotypes and omits some of them. The data show about 150,000 clones, around 75% seen once. The specimen was PBMCs. These receptor sequences come from a woman in her forties in good health and CMV-seronegative.

V gene TRBV7-9 combines with J gene TRBJ2-5, with 9 positions matching TRBD2. Germline V gives CDR1 SEHNR, CDR2 FQNEAQ (reference sequence). V was clipped by 4 bases and J by 2 bases; unmatched bases: 8. The CDR3 consists of 16 residues. The CDR3 sequence: CASSWAGGGAQETQYF. DNA of the CDR3: TGTGCCAGCAGCTGGGCAGGCGGGGGGGCTCAAGAGACCCAGTACTTC.

The J gene is TRBJ2-7, the V gene TRBV6-1, with D tentatively TRBD2 (6 bases). Germline CDR1 reads MNHNS; CDR2 reads SASEGT. This CDR3 has 15 amino acids. The ends were cut back, 6 bases at V and 0 bases at J, with 15 bases in the middle. CDR3 sequence reads: CASRFRDSNSYEQYF. DNA for the CDR3: TGTGCCAGCAGGTTCCGGGACTCGAACTCCTACGAGCAGTACTTC.

The chain carries TRBV5-5 and TRBJ1-4, with 7 bases lining up with TRBD1. This CDR3 has 15 amino acids. J lost 7 bases, V lost 0 bases, and 6 bases had no gene match. Germline V CDR1 and CDR2: SGHKS, YYEKEE (reference sequence). The CDR3 region is CASSLVQGIFEKLFF. CDR3 in DNA: TGTGCCAGCAGCTTGGTACAGGGGATTTTTGAAAAACTGTTTTTT. The full variable domain, rest sourced from reference TRBV5-5 and TRBJ1-4, is DAGVTQSPTHLIKTRGQQVTLRCSPISGHKSVSWYQQVLGQGPQFIFQYYEKEERGRGNFPDRFSARQFPNYSSELNVNALLLGDSALYLCASSLVQGIFEKLFFGSGTQLSVL.

The chain has TRBV25-1 and TRBJ1-4; 7 positions agree with TRBD1. The CDR3 extends over 12 amino acids. The ends lost 7 bases at V and 8 bases at J; junction bases unmatched: 4. Germline CDR1 is MGHDK and CDR2 is SYGVNS. This chain's CDR3 is CASTGGEEKLFF. The CDR3 DNA is TGTGCCAGCACAGGGGGTGAGGAAAAACTGTTTTTT.

V usage is TRBV11-3 and J usage is TRBJ2-3; 8 bases align to TRBD2. The CDR3 length is 16 residues. Germline V lookup: CDR1 SGHNT, CDR2 YENEEA. Losses at the gene ends were 1 base for V and 2 bases for J; bases not matched to a gene: 5. In DNA, the CDR3 is TGTGCCAGCAGCTTAGGGGAGCGGGAGTACACAGATACGCAGTATTTT. Residues: CASSLGEREYTDTQYF.

This clone occurred once. CDR3 loop: CASSYILQGIGQETQYF. In DNA, the CDR3 is TGTGCCAGCAGCTACATTCTACAGGGTATCGGACAAGAGACCCAGTACTTC. The chain has TRBV7-9 and TRBJ2-5; a weak D match, TRBD1 (6 bases). CDR3 length: 17 amino acids. Trimming took 4 bases from V and 2 from J, leaving 20 bases between them. CDR1 SEHNR and CDR2 FQNEAQ come from the germline V gene (reference sequence).

This rearrangement joins TRBV27 to TRBJ1-1; TRBD1 agrees at 8 bases. CDR3 length: 13 residues. Germline CDR1 and CDR2: MNHEY and SMNVEV (reference sequence). V dropped 6 bases and J dropped 11; count of bases not matched to a gene: 11. The CDR3 sequence is CASSPGGAGTAFF. The DNA for the CDR3 is TGTGCCAGCAGCCCAGGGGGCGCAGGGACGGCTTTCTTT.

The chain links TRBV9 to TRBJ2-3; TRBD2 agrees at 7 bases. The V and J ends lost 4 bases and 4 bases, in that order; junction bases with no gene match: 12. CDR3 size: 16 residues. From germline, CDR1 is SGDLS and CDR2 YYNGEE. Written as DNA, the CDR3 is TGTGCCAGCAGCCCCTTTGGACTAGGAAGTGCAGATACGCAGTATTTT. Translated, it gives CASSPFGLGSADTQYF. The full variable domain, its missing parts supplied by reference TRBV9 and TRBJ2-3, is DSGVTQTPKHLITATGQRVTLRCSPRSGDLSVYWYQQSLDQGLQFLIQYYNGEERAKGNILERFSAQQFPDLHSELNLSSLELGDSALYFCASSPFGLGSADTQYFGPGTRLTVL.

V usage is TRBV27 and J usage is TRBJ1-2; 7 bases match TRBD1. Germline values: CDR1 MNHEY, CDR2 SMNVEV (reference sequence). V lost 6 bases to trimming and J lost 5 bases; unmatched junction nucleotides: 15. This CDR3 region has 16 residues. This chain's CDR3 is CASRPQPGQHLYGYTF. CDR3 DNA sequence: TGTGCCAGCAGACCTCAACCGGGACAGCACCTATATGGCTACACCTTC.

This clone came up a few times. V is TRBV30 and J is TRBJ1-1, with 7 bases matching TRBD1. This CDR3 spans 12 amino acids. Trimming took 6 bases from V and 4 from J; bases not matched to a gene: 5. Germline V gives CDR1 GTSNPN, CDR2 SVGIG (reference sequence). As DNA, the CDR3 is TGTGCCTGTGACAGGGCGGTCACTGAAGCTTTCTTT. Its protein is CACDRAVTEAFF.

The count of this clone is one. The rearrangement uses TRBV5-4 and TRBJ2-5, with TRBD1 matching 8 bases. CDR1 is SGHNT, CDR2 YYREEE, per germline (reference sequence). The CDR3 extends over 15 amino acids. V gave up 4 bases and J gave up 5 bases; unmatched junction bases: 10. The CDR3 sequence: CASSPGQGNGETQYF. For the CDR3, the DNA is TGTGCCAGCAGCCCCGGACAGGGTAACGGGGAGACCCAGTACTTC.

V and J are TRBV2 and TRBJ2-1, with D tentatively TRBD2 (6 bases). V gave up 7 bases and J gave up 1 base, with 14 bases separating them. This CDR3 region has 15 residues. CDR1 and CDR2 from the germline V gene are SNHLY and FYNNEI. DNA of the CDR3: TGTGCCAGCAACCCTTGGCGGGAATCCTACAATGAGCAGTTCTTC. This gives the protein CASNPWRESYNEQFF.

The chain couples TRBV27 to TRBJ1-5; 9 bases map to TRBD1. Trimming cost V 3 bases and J 5 bases; bases outside gene matches: 2. Germline values: CDR1 MNHEY, CDR2 SMNVEV (reference sequence). This CDR3 region has 14 residues. CDR3 DNA sequence: TGTGCCAGCAGTTTTGGACAGGGGCATCAGCCCCAGCATTTT. The encoded protein is CASSFGQGHQPQHF.

Details on this clone: Distinct nucleotide sequences in the sample also encode this CDR3. The chain joins TRBV9 to TRBJ1-1; TRBD1 matches at 8 bases. The CDR3 length is 13 residues. Germline values: CDR1 SGDLS, CDR2 YYNGEE. V dropped 0 bases and J dropped 6; count of bases not matched to a gene: 1. CDR3 DNA: TGTGCCAGCAGCGTAGCAGGGGGCGCTGAAGCTTTCTTT. This codes for CASSVAGGAEAFF.

The chain employs TRBV18 and TRBJ2-3; 7 bases map to TRBD2. V trimming: 4 bases; J trimming: 2 bases; junction bases outside the gene matches: 6. The CDR3 consists of 15 residues. The germline V gene encodes CDR1 KGHSH and CDR2 LQKENI. The CDR3 sequence is CASSLTGDYTDTQYF. The DNA of the CDR3 is TGTGCCAGCTCACTAACGGGGGACTACACAGATACGCAGTATTTT.

This clone was picked up a small number of times. The V and J genes are TRBV28 and TRBJ1-1; no firm D call. The germline V gene encodes CDR1 MDHEN and CDR2 SYDVKM. Trimming took 7 bases from V and 4 from J, leaving 16 bases between them. CDR3 length equals 14 residues. Written as DNA, the CDR3 is TGTGCCAGCAACCTCGTAGGGAGTATCACTGAAGCTTTCTTT. Amino acids: CASNLVGSITEAFF.

This clone has more than one count but fewer than ten. The chain has TRBV30 and TRBJ1-4; 10 bases line up with TRBD1. Germline values: CDR1 GTSNPN, CDR2 SVGIG (reference sequence). After removal of 6 bases from V and 10 bases from J, the junction contained 5 bases not matched to a gene. This CDR3 comprises 12 residues. In DNA, the CDR3 is TGTGCCTGTCCGACAGGGGGCGGAAAACTGTTTTTT. Translation gives CACPTGGGKLFF.

The rearrangement links TRBV6-5 to TRBJ2-1; TRBD2 might be the D (6 bases). The ends were cut back, 8 bases at V and 6 bases at J, with 17 bases in the middle. The germline V gene encodes CDR1 MNHEY and CDR2 SVGAGI. The CDR3 has 14 residues. CDR3 sequence (DNA): TGTGCCAGCGCCGACCGGGGGAGGCCCAATGAGCAGTTCTTC. This gives the protein CASADRGRPNEQFF.

V usage is TRBV7-9 and J usage is TRBJ1-2, with 11 bases fitting TRBD1. The CDR3 extends over 14 amino acids. V lost 6 bases and J lost 5; bases outside the gene matches: 5. Looked up from germline, CDR1 is SEHNR and CDR2 is FQNEAQ (reference sequence). In nucleotides, the CDR3 is TGTGCCAGCAGATTTGGGGACAGGGGGTATGGCTACACCTTC. The encoded protein is CASRFGDRGYGYTF.

The chain recombines TRBV5-1 with TRBJ2-3; TRBD1 aligns across 9 bases. In germline, CDR1 is SGHRS, CDR2 YFSETQ. Trimming at V came to 3 bases and at J to 3 bases, leaving 5 bases not matched to a gene. This CDR3 has 15 amino acids. CDR3 amino acids: CASSYTGTGTDTQYF. The CDR3 DNA follows: TGCGCCAGCAGCTATACCGGGACAGGGACAGATACGCAGTATTTT. The full variable domain, its missing parts supplied by reference TRBV5-1 and TRBJ2-3, is KAGVTQTPRYLIKTRGQQVTLSCSPISGHRSVSWYQQTPGQGLQFLFEYFSETQRNKGNFPGRFSGRQFSNSRSEMNVSTLELGDSALYLCASSYTGTGTDTQYFGPGTRLTVL.

The J gene is TRBJ2-3, the V gene TRBV29-1, with 13 bases that match TRBD2. CDR1 is SQVTM, CDR2 ANQGSEA, per germline. The CDR3 spans 14 residues. The J segment lost 6 bases and the V segment lost 1 base, leaving 1 base of the junction unmatched. CDR3 bases: TGCAGCGTTGAAGGGGGACTAGCGGGGGATACGCAGTATTTT. It encodes CSVEGGLAGDTQYF.

This clone was seen just once. The chain has TRBV5-1 and TRBJ2-7; D not certain. With 0 bases removed from V and 4 bases from J, the gap between germline ends came to 5 bases. The CDR3 is made up of 12 amino acids. Per germline, CDR1 SGHRS and CDR2 YFSETQ. The CDR3 loop is CASSLDLYEQYF. The CDR3 DNA reads TGCGCCAGCAGCTTGGATCTGTACGAGCAGTACTTC.